The rows below give T cell receptor beta chains drawn from one sample of a study of CD8+ T cells in alopecia areata. TCRdb's table, derived via immunoSEQ multiplex PCR, lists solely in-frame clones and lacks some. The data contain under 250,000 clones, 50% to 60% of them singletons. The material sequenced was CD4+ T cells sorted from blood, taken at week 0. The receptors derive from a human donor with alopecia areata. CDR3s include the opening cysteine and the closing phenylalanine or tryptophan. D genes are given only for firm matches. Size is omitted from some rows. Given values are once, few, many or a class for expanded clones.

d_call j_call clone_size v_call cdr3_aa cdr3_nt
TRBD2 TRBJ2-1 - TRBV5-1 CASSLTPLGLAGGSEQFF TGCGCCAGCAGTCTAACCCCCCTGGGACTAGCGGGAGGGAGTGAGCAGTTCTTC
- TRBJ2-5 - TRBV7-9 CASSYREVGSQETQYF TGTGCCAGCAGCTACAGGGAGGTGGGTTCCCAAGAGACCCAGTACTTC
- TRBJ1-4 - TRBV4-1 CASSPRGIPNEKLFF TGCGCCAGCAGCCCCCGGGGGATACCTAATGAAAAACTGTTTTTT
- TRBJ2-7 - TRBV29-1 CSVRGHVHEQYF TGCAGCGTGAGGGGACATGTCCACGAGCAGTACTTC
TRBD1 TRBJ2-5 - TRBV29-1 CSAPSGQGLGETQYF TGCAGCGCTCCCTCGGGACAGGGGTTGGGCGAGACCCAGTACTTC
- TRBJ1-1 - TRBV7-2 CASSLRVTAEAFF TGTGCCAGCAGCTTACGGGTAACCGCTGAAGCTTTCTTT
TRBD2 TRBJ2-3 - TRBV30 CAWNRLAGSTDTQYF TGTGCCTGGAACCGACTAGCGGGGAGCACAGATACGCAGTATTTT
TRBD2 TRBJ2-1 few TRBV7-2 CASSPMAGAYNEQFF TGTGCCAGCAGCCCTATGGCGGGAGCCTACAATGAGCAGTTCTTC
- TRBJ2-7 - TRBV19 CASSAGQLGEQYF TGTGCCAGTAGTGCCGGACAGCTTGGCGAGCAGTACTTC
- TRBJ2-7 - TRBV29-1 CSVEGTEGYEQYF TGCAGCGTTGAAGGGACAGAGGGCTACGAGCAGTACTTC
TRBD1 TRBJ2-1 - TRBV7-2 CASSTKDRLNNEQFF TGTGCCAGCAGCACGAAGGACAGGCTAAACAATGAGCAGTTCTTC
- TRBJ2-1 - TRBV13 CASSSLGRGSYNEQFF TGTGCCAGCAGCTCCCTAGGTAGGGGCTCCTACAATGAGCAGTTCTTC
- TRBJ2-7 once TRBV6-5 CASRRDMRDMYEQYF TGTGCCAGCCGGAGGGACATGAGGGACATGTACGAGCAGTACTTC
- TRBJ1-6 few TRBV7-2 CASARTEKYSPLHF TGTGCCAGCGCAAGGACGGAAAAATATTCACCCCTCCACTTT
TRBD2 TRBJ2-3 - TRBV4-1 CASSQGEGTSLSTDTQYF TGCGCCAGCAGCCAAGGAGAGGGGACTAGTCTTAGCACAGATACGCAGTATTTT
- TRBJ2-7 - TRBV29-1 CSVGTVAYEQYF TGCAGCGTAGGAACAGTTGCCTACGAGCAGTACTTC